This T cell receptor (beta chain) came from a study of CD8 T cells in Susac syndrome. The CD8+ and CD4+ T cells were isolated magnetically using a negative isolation approach, whereas the TEMRA cells were enriched by FACS. This CDR3 has 15 residues. Germline V gene sequence: CDR1 KGHSH, CDR2 LQKENI. The trim removed 4 bases at V and 2 bases at J, leaving 6 bases unmatched. An amount of RNA that ranged from 0.5 to 1 ug was reverse transcribed with random hexamers. TCRdb re-called the immunoSEQ multiplex PCR reads through MiXCR, storing one row per CDR3 protein. The table lists approximately 57,000 distinct CDR3 sequences, roughly 94% of them singletons, with approximately 0.8% in the top ten.

The genes are TRBV18 and TRBJ1-2; TRBD1 aligns across 8 bases. Sequences were obtained from CD8+ T cells from PBMCs. The clonotype comes from a human donor with Susac syndrome. In DNA form, the CDR3 reads TGTGCCAGCTCACGAGGACAGGGCGGGAACTATGGCTACACCTTC. Amino acid sequence: CASSRGQGGNYGYTF.